This T cell receptor (beta chain) was recorded in a study of beta chain features in type 1 diabetes. Sequencing targeted expressed TCRB transcripts, as all isolated RNA had been reverse transcribed. TCRdb's table, derived via immunoSEQ multiplex PCR, lists solely in-frame clones and lacks some. The sample holds fewer than 350,000 clones, 7% to 9% seen once. This receptor was taken from a woman between 18 and 29 years old in good health. Specimen: central memory CD4+ T cells from blood.

The CDR3 reads CASSEKNREATEAFF. CDR3 in DNA: TGCGCCAGCAGTGAGAAGAACAGGGAGGCCACTGAAGCTTTCTTT. The rearrangement uses TRBV10-1 and TRBJ1-1, with D perhaps TRBD1 (6 bases). The CDR3 totals 15 residues. With 2 bases removed from V and 4 bases from J, the gap between germline ends came to 14 bases. CDR1 is WNHNN, CDR2 SYGVQD, per germline (reference sequence).